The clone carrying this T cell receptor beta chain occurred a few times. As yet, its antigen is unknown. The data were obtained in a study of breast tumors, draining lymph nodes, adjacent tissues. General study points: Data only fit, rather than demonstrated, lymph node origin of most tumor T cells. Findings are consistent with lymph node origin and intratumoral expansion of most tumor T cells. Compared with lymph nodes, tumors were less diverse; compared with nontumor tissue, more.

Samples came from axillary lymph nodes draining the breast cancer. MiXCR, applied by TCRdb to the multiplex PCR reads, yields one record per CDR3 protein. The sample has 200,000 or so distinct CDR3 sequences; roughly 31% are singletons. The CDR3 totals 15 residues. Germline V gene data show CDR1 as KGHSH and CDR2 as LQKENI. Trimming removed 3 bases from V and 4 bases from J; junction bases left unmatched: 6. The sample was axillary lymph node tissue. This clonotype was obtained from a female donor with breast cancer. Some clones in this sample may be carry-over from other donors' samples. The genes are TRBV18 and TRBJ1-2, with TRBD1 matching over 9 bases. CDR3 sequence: CASSPSTDRGYGYTF. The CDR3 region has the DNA TGTGCCAGCTCACCGTCGACGGACAGGGGCTATGGCTACACCTTC.